This T cell receptor beta chain is drawn from a study of a mutant IDH1 vaccine in newly diagnosed glioma. For the study at large: Either 4-6 weeks after radiotherapy alone or alongside temozolomide, vaccination was begun.

The repertoire was sequenced with immunoSEQ multiplex PCR; TCRdb's copy has only in-frame clones and lacks some. This sample has approximately 32,000 clones, with around 58% found just once. From germline, CDR1 is SGHTA and CDR2 FQGNSA. The CDR3 consists of 12 residues. With 3 bases removed from V and 13 bases from J, the gap between germline ends came to 10 bases. Time point here: week 5, during vaccination. A 20-mer mutant IDH1 peptide at 300 ug was injected subcutaneously with topical imiquimod. In its sample, this clone ranks as medium-sized (0.01 to 0.1%). Its antigen is not identified. The receptor was derived from a young woman with glioma. The sample was PBMCs, taken from a glioma patient whose treatment included an IDH1 peptide vaccine. This chain links TRBV7-2 with TRBJ1-6, with a tentative D call TRBD1 (6 bases). CDR3 DNA sequence: TGTGCCAGCAGCTTTGGAGGGGGGCCCCTCCACTTT. It is translated as CASSFGGGPLHF.